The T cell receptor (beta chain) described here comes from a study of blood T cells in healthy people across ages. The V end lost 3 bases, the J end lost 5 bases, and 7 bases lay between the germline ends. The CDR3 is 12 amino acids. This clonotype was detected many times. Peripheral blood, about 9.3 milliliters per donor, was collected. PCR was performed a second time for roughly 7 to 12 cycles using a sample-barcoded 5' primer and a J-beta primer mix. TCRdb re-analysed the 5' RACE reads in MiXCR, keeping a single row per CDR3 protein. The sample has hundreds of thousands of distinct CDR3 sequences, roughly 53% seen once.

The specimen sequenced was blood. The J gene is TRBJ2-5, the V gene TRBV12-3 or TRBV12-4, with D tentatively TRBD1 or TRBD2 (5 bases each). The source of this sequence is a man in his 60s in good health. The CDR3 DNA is TGTGCCAGCAGTTTGGGGACGGAGACCCAGTACTTC. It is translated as CASSLGTETQYF.